The clone carrying this T cell receptor beta chain has ten or more counts. No antigen is known for it. Via CD45RO/CCR7/CD25/CD127/CD95/CD27, cells of the CD4+ naive, central memory, regulatory and stem cell-like memory subsets were sorted. CDR1 and CDR2 (germline): SEHNR, FQNEAQ (reference sequence). The length of the CDR3 is 14 residues. V lost 2 bases and J 4 bases, leaving 11 bases between the germline ends. Expressed TCRB transcripts were sequenced because the isolated RNA had all been reverse transcribed beforehand. Some clones are missing from TCRdb's copy, which holds only in-frame ones; the method was immunoSEQ multiplex PCR. The sample lists about 620,000 clones, 15% to 18% occurring once. This entry comes from a study of beta chain features in type 1 diabetes. Study-level findings and limits: The cDNA sequencing approach could over-represent high-TCR-expressing cells.

V and J are TRBV7-9 and TRBJ2-5; weak D call: TRBD2 (6 bases). The TCR comes from a man aged 18 to 30 in good health. The sample consisted of naive CD4+ T cells from blood. CDR3 loop: CASSLTRRGETQYF. In nucleotides, the CDR3 is TGTGCCAGCAGCTTAACGAGGAGGGGAGAGACCCAGTACTTC.